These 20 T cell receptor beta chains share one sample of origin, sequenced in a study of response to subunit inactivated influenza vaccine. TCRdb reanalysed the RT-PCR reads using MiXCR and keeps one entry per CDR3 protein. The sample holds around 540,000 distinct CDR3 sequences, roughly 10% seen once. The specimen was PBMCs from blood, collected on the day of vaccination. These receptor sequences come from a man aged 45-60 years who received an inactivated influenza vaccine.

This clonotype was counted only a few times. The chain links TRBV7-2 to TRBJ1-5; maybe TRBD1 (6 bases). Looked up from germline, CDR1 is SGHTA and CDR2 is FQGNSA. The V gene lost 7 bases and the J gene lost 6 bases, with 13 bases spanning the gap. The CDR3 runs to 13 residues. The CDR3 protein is CASTLDRSQPQHF. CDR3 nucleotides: TGTGCCAGCACCCTGGACAGAAGTCAGCCCCAGCATTTT.

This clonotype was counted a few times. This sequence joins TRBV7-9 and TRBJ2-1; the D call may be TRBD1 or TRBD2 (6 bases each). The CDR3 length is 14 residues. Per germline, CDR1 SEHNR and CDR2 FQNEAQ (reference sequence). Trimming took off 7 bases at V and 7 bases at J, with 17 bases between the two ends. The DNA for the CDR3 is TGTGCCAGCAATGCCCTAGGGGGGTGGAATGAGCAGTTCTTC. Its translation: CASNALGGWNEQFF.

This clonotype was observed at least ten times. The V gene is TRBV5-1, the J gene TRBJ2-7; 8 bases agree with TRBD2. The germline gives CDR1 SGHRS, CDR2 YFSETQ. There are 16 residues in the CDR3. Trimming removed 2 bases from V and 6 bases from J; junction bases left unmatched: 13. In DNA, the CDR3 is TGCGCCAGCAGCTTTGCGTCCGGGACTAGACGGCTCGAGCAGTACTTC. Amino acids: CASSFASGTRRLEQYF.

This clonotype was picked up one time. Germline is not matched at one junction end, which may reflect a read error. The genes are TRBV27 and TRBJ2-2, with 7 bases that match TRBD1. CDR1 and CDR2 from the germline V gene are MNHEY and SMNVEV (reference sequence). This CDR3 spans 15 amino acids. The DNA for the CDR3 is TGTGCCAGCACATTCGACAGGGAACAGACCGGGGAGCTGCTTTTT. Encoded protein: CASTFDREQTGELLF.

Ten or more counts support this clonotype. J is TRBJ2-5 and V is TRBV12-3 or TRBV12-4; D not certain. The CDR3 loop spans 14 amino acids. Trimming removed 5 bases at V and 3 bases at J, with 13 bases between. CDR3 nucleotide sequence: TGTGCCAGCAGTCCCTTGGGAAGGGAAGAGACCCAGTACTTC. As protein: CASSPLGREETQYF.

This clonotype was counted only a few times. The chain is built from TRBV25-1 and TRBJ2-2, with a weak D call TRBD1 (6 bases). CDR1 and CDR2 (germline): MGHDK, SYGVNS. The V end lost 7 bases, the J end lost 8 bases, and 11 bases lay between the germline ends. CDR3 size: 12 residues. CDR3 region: CASTTGSGELFF. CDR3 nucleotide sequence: TGTGCCAGCACTACAGGGTCGGGGGAGCTGTTTTTT.

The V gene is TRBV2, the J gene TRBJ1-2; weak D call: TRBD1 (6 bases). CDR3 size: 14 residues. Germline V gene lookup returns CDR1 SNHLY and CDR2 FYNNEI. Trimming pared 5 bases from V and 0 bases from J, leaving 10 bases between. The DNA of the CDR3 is TGTGCCAGCAGTATGACAGGCTCTAACTATGGCTACACCTTC. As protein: CASSMTGSNYGYTF. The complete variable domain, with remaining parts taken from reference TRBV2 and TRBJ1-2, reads EPEVTQTPSHQVTQMGQEVILRCVPISNHLYFYWYRQILGQKVEFLVSFYNNEISEKSEIFDDQFSVERPDGSNFTLKIRSTKLEDSAMYFCASSMTGSNYGYTFGSGTRLTVV.

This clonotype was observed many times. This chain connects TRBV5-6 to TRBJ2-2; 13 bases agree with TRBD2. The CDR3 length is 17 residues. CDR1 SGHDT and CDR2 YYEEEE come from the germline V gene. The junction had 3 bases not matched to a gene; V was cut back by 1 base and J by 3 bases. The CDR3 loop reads CASSLWTSGGHTGELFF. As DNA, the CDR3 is TGTGCCAGCAGCTTGTGGACTAGCGGGGGCCACACCGGGGAGCTGTTTTTT.

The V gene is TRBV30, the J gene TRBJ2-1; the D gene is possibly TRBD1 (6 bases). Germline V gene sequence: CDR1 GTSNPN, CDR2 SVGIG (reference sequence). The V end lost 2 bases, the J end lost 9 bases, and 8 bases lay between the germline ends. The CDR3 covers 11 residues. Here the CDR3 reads CAWSRGSEQFF. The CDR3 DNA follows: TGTGCCTGGAGTAGGGGGTCTGAGCAGTTCTTC.

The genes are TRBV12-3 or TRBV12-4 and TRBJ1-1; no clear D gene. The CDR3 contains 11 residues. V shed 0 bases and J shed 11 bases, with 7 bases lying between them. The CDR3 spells CASSLAGRAFF. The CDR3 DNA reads TGTGCCAGCAGTTTAGCAGGGAGGGCTTTCTTT.

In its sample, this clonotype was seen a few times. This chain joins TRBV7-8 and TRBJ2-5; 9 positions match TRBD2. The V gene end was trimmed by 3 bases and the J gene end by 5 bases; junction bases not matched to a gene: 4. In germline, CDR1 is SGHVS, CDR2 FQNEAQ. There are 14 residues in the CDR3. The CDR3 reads CASSFKRGVETQYF. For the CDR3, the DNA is TGTGCCAGCAGCTTCAAGCGGGGGGTGGAGACCCAGTACTTC.

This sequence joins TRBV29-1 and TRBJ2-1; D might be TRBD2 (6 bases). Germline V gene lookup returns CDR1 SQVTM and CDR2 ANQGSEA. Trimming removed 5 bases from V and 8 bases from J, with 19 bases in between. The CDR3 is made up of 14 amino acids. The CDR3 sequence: CSVFWGGMGDEQFF. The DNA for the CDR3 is TGCAGCGTTTTTTGGGGCGGGATGGGGGATGAGCAGTTCTTC.

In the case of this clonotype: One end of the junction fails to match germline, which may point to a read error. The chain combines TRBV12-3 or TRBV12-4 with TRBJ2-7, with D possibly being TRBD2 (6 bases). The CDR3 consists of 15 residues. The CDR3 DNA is TGTGCCAGCAGTTACACAGCGGGTTTCGCCTACGACCAGTACTTC. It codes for CASSYTAGFAYDQYF.

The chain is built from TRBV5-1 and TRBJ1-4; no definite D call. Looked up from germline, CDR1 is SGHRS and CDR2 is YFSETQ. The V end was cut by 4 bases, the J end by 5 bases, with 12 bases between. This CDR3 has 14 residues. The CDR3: CASSPSQENEKLFF. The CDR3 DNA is TGCGCCAGCAGCCCGAGTCAAGAGAATGAAAAACTGTTTTTT.

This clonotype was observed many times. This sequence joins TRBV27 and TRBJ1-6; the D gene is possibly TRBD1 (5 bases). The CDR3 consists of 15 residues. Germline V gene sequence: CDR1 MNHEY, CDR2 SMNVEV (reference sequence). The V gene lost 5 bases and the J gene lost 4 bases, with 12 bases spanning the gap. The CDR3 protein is CASSAGLTYNSPLHF. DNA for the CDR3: TGTGCCAGCAGTGCGGGACTGACTTATAATTCACCCCTCCACTTT.

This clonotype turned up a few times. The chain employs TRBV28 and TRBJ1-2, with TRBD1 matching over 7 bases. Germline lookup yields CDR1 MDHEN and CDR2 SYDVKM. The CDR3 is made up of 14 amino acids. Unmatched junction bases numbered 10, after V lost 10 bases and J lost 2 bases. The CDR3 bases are TGTGCCAACCGAAGGGCAGGGGGGAACTATGGCTACACCTTC. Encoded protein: CANRRAGGNYGYTF.

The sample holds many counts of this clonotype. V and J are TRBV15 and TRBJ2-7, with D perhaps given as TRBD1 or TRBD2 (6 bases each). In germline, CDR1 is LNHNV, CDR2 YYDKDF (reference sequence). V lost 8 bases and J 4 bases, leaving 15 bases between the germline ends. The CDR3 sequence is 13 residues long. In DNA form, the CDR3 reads TGTGCCACCTCATCCGGGGGCCGGTACGAGCAGTACTTC. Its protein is CATSSGGRYEQYF.

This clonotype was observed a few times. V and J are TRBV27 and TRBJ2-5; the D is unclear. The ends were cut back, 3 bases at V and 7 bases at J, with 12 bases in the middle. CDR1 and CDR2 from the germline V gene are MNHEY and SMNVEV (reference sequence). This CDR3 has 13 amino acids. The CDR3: CASSLDERGTQYF. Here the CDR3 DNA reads TGTGCCAGCAGTTTGGACGAGAGAGGGACCCAGTACTTC.

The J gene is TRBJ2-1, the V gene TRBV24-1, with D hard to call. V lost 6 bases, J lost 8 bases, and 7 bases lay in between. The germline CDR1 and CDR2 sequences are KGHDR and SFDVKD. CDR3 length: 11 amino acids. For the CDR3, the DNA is TGTGCCACCAGTTTCTTAGATGAGCAGTTCTTC. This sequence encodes CATSFLDEQFF.

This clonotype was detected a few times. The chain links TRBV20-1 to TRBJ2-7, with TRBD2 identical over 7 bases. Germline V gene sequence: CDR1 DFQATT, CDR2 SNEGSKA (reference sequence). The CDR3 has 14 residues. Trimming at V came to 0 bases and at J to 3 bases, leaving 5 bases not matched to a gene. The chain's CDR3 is CSARDLGEGYEQYF. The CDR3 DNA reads TGCAGTGCTAGAGATCTCGGGGAGGGCTACGAGCAGTACTTC.